This is a list of T cell receptor beta chains from one sample in a study of cytomegalovirus exposure and HLA in healthy donors. Libraries were prepared by immunoSEQ multiplex PCR; TCRdb keeps only in-frame clonotypes and omits some of them. This table holds some 120,000 clones, about 80% found once. The sequenced sample consisted of PBMCs. These TCRs come from a woman aged 18-29 years in good health and CMV-seronegative. The CDR3 runs from the conserved cysteine through the conserved F or W. The D gene is left open where the match is weak.

J,D,V,CDR3
TRBJ1-4,NA,TRBV5-5,CASSLAPGPEKLFF
TRBJ2-7,NA,TRBV6-1,CASMGTVYEQYF
TRBJ2-3,NA,TRBV5-6,CASSLGVGVYTDTQYF
TRBJ2-7,TRBD1,TRBV4-3,CASSQHRRQGSYEQYF
TRBJ1-1,NA,TRBV7-9,CASSLKAVNTEAFF
TRBJ1-1,NA,TRBV25-1,CASSGGTPEAFF
TRBJ1-5,NA,TRBV7-2,CASTEGGAQPQHF
TRBJ2-3,NA,TRBV4-2,CASSQLRGDTQYF
TRBJ1-6,NA,TRBV30,CAWSPIGGSPLHF
TRBJ1-2,TRBD1,TRBV6-5,CASRADRGLSGYTF
TRBJ1-6,TRBD1,TRBV19,CASSRGQGVSPLHF
TRBJ1-5,TRBD1,TRBV2,CASGGQGLGNQPQHF
TRBJ2-7,TRBD2,TRBV4-2,CASSQESSGRASEQYF
TRBJ1-5,TRBD1,TRBV7-8,CASSLETGVDQPQHF
TRBJ1-1,NA,TRBV5-6,CASTSGGGGRAEAFF
TRBJ2-3,NA,TRBV7-2,CASSMTWGHTDTQYF
TRBJ1-2,TRBD1,TRBV5-1,CASSSNRGDGYTF
TRBJ2-1,TRBD2,TRBV6-1,CASSLTSGGINEQFF
TRBJ2-1,TRBD1,TRBV6-4,CASSGQGGSYNEQFF
TRBJ1-2,TRBD1,TRBV6-5,CASREIVGQGNGYTF
TRBJ2-1,TRBD1,TRBV9,CASSATGTGLIYEQFF
TRBJ2-7,TRBD1,TRBV29-1,CSYQGAFYEQYF
TRBJ2-1,NA,TRBV7-9,CASSLEGGTGSPSEQFF
TRBJ1-2,NA,TRBV27,CASRRTVGYGYTF
TRBJ2-7,NA,TRBV4-1,CASSLLRTVGPYEQYF
TRBJ1-5,NA,TRBV10-3,CAISEEIGAGSNQPQHF
TRBJ2-5,TRBD1,TRBV5-4,CASSGQQGVWETQYF
TRBJ2-1,TRBD2,TRBV4-1,CASSHVDMGLAGHNEQFF
TRBJ2-3,NA,TRBV7-2,CASSWRGRGADTQYF
TRBJ2-7,NA,TRBV6-5,CATNPRGTVSYEQYF
TRBJ2-1,NA,TRBV5-5,CASSLVREGEQFF
TRBJ2-3,NA,TRBV7-3,CASSSLVPPDTQYF
TRBJ2-3,NA,TRBV7-2,CASSFYPDTQYF
TRBJ1-4,NA,TRBV4-1,CASSQGRYEGDDEKLFF
TRBJ1-1,NA,TRBV5-1,CASSLVQGLENTEAFF
TRBJ2-7,NA,TRBV2,CASSDIRYEQYF
TRBJ1-1,TRBD1,TRBV19,CASSIQGARSSRAEAFF
TRBJ2-3,NA,TRBV6-4,CASSVEGGDGTDTQYF
TRBJ2-7,NA,TRBV11-2,CASSLPTGLHEQYF
TRBJ1-2,NA,TRBV5-8,CASSQWAQGPFGYTF
TRBJ2-1,NA,TRBV7-3,CASSPAPGNHNEQFF
TRBJ2-3,TRBD1,TRBV27,CASSLRGRGTDTQYF
TRBJ1-6,NA,TRBV7-8,CASSLVVGGSYNSPLHF
TRBJ2-3,TRBD2,TRBV7-2,CASSLERASGGAFTQYF
TRBJ1-4,NA,TRBV15,CATSRAVEEKLFF
TRBJ2-4,NA,TRBV12-2,CASRFWGGTKNIQYF
TRBJ2-5,NA,TRBV7-9,CASTPRGGVQETQYF
TRBJ2-7,TRBD1,TRBV7-9,CSSSLGALGTGYEQYF
TRBJ1-2,NA,TRBV7-9,CASSSILDYGYTF